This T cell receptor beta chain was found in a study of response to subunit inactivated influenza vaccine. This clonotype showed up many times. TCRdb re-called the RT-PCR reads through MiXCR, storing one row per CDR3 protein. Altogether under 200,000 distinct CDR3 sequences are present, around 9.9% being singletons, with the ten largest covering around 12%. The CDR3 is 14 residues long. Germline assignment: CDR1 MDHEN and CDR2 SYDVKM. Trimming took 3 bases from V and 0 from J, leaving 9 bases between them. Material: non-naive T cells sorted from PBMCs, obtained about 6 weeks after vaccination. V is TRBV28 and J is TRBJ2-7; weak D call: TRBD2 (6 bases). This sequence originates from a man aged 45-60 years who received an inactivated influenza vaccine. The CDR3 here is CASSFGGLSYEQYF. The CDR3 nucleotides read TGTGCCAGCAGTTTCGGGGGACTCTCCTACGAGCAGTACTTC. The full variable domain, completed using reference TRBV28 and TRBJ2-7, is DVKVTQSSRYLVKRTGEKVFLECVQDMDHENMFWYRQDPGLGLRLIYFSYDVKMKEKGDIPEGYSVSREKKERFSLILESASTNQTSMYLCASSFGGLSYEQYFGPGTRLTVT.